The present entry profiles one T cell receptor beta chain with its context. The length of the CDR3 is 15 residues. Trimming took 3 bases from V and 8 from J; bases not matched to a gene: 8. In germline, CDR1 is MNHNS, CDR2 SASEGT. This sample stems from a study of sequential checkpoint blockade in melanoma. Treatment denoted: randomized to nivolumab then ipilimumab (arm A) or the reverse (arm B). Measured with immunoSEQ multiplex PCR; TCRdb has only the in-frame clones, and not every one. Of some 11,000 clones in the sample, over 60% were seen once. The TCR sequence derives from a human donor with melanoma. This sequence joins TRBV6-1 and TRBJ1-4; the match to TRBD1 covers 8 bases. This material consisted of CD8+ T cells sorted from blood (inferred from file names), taken from a patient given nivolumab and ipilimumab in sequence. The chain's CDR3 is CASSDFITGGEKLFF. As DNA, the CDR3 is TGTGCCAGCAGTGATTTCATAACAGGGGGAGAAAAACTGTTTTTT.